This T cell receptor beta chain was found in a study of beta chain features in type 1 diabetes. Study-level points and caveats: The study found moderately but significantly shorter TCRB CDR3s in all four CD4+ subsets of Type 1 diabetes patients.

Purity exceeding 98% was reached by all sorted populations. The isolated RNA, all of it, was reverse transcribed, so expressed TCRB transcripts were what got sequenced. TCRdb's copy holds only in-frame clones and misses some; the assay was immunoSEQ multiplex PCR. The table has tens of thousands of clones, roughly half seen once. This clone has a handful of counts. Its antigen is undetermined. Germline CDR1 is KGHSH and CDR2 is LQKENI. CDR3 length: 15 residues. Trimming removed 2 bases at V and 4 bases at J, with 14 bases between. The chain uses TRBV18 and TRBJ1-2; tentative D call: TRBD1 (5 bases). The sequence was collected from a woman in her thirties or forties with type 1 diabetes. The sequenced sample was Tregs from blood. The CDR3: CASSPTVTDSYGYTF. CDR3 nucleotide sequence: TGTGCCAGCTCACCAACGGTGACAGATAGCTATGGCTACACCTTC.